This paragraph covers one T cell receptor beta chain sequence. Here immunoSEQ multiplex PCR was the method, and the copy in TCRdb shows in-frame clones only, minus some. The repertoire holds 62,000 or so clones, with approximately 90% as singletons. This record comes from a study of blood T cell repertoires in COVID-19. This CDR3 has 13 amino acids. Trimming pared 2 bases from V and 7 bases from J, leaving 11 bases between. CDR1 and CDR2 (germline): LGHDT, YNNKEL (reference sequence). The source of this sequence is a man aged 45 to 65 with acute or convalescent COVID-19. Sequencing was carried out using peripheral blood. The chain joins TRBV3-1 (or the pseudogene TRBV3-2) to TRBJ1-2, with D hard to call. Here the CDR3 DNA reads TGTGCCAGCAGCCAAAGGACTGAAGGTGGCTACACCTTC. Translating it yields CASSQRTEGGYTF.